Presented here are 13 T cell receptor beta chains from one specimen sequenced in a study of control samples from healthy donors and cancer patients. The repertoire was sequenced with immunoSEQ multiplex PCR; TCRdb's copy has only in-frame clones and lacks some. The sample has over 60,000 clones, almost 85% seen once. Specimen: blood. These receptors came from a middle-aged man in good health.

V and J are TRBV5-5 and TRBJ2-7; D possibly corresponds to TRBD2 (6 bases). Germline V CDR1 and CDR2: SGHKS, YYEKEE (reference sequence). Trimming pared 4 bases from V and 2 bases from J, leaving 16 bases between. This CDR3 region has 15 residues. The CDR3 nucleotides are TGTGCCAGCAGCAGGGCCGGGACTGAGACCTACGAGCAGTACTTC. Protein sequence: CASSRAGTETYEQYF. The whole variable domain, remainder taken from reference TRBV5-5 and TRBJ2-7, is DAGVTQSPTHLIKTRGQQVTLRCSPISGHKSVSWYQQVLGQGPQFIFQYYEKEERGRGNFPDRFSARQFPNYSSELNVNALLLGDSALYLCASSRAGTETYEQYFGPGTRLTVT.

The gene calls are TRBV7-9 and TRBJ2-1; a weak D match, TRBD2 (6 bases). V dropped 3 bases and J dropped 0 bases, with 18 bases sitting between them. CDR3 length: 18 residues. Germline V gives CDR1 SEHNR, CDR2 FQNEAQ (reference sequence). The CDR3 is CASSLGSTGADSYNEQFF. CDR3 bases: TGTGCCAGCAGCTTGGGGTCGACGGGAGCGGACTCCTACAATGAGCAGTTCTTC.

The chain links TRBV24-1 to TRBJ2-2; D may be TRBD1 or TRBD2 (5 bases each). From germline, CDR1 is KGHDR and CDR2 SFDVKD. This CDR3 contains 17 residues. V lost 3 bases and J lost 6, with 19 bases in between. CDR3: CATSDTTARGVSGELFF. The CDR3 coding sequence is TGTGCCACCAGTGATACCACAGCGAGGGGAGTGTCCGGGGAGCTGTTTTTT.

This chain uses TRBV4-2 with TRBJ1-2; perhaps TRBD1 as D (5 bases). The length of the CDR3 is 16 residues. Per germline, CDR1 LGHNA and CDR2 YNFKEQ. The V end was cut by 0 bases, the J end by 10 bases, with 21 bases between. The CDR3 DNA is TGTGCCAGCAGCCAAGATATCGGGGCCGCGGTTATAAACTACACCTTC. This codes for CASSQDIGAAVINYTF.

The chain employs TRBV19 and TRBJ2-6; no clear D. The germline V gene encodes CDR1 LNHDA and CDR2 SQIVND (reference sequence). Between the trimmed V and J ends, which lost 10 bases and 2 bases, there was a span of 6 bases. CDR3 size: 12 residues. CDR3 in DNA: TGTGCCACCAATACTGGGGCCAACGTCCTGACTTTC. Protein product: CATNTGANVLTF.

This rearrangement joins TRBV28 to TRBJ1-3; D ambiguous. The germline CDR1 and CDR2 sequences are MDHEN and SYDVKM. The CDR3 loop spans 12 amino acids. V was clipped by 6 bases and J by 5 bases, with 8 bases between them. The DNA for the CDR3 is TGTGCCAGCAGCCTCAAAAGAAACACCATATATTTT. Translating gives CASSLKRNTIYF.

CDR3: CASSLAFRATEKLFF. In DNA form, the CDR3 reads TGCGCCAGCAGCTTGGCGTTCCGGGCTACTGAAAAACTGTTTTTT. The rearrangement uses TRBV5-1 and TRBJ1-4; D is unclear. This CDR3 has 15 residues. V dropped 0 bases and J dropped 7 bases, with 13 bases sitting between them. Looked up from germline, CDR1 is SGHRS and CDR2 is YFSETQ.

The chain combines TRBV18 with TRBJ2-3; no reliable D call. The germline gives CDR1 KGHSH, CDR2 LQKENI. V was cut by 8 bases and J by 0 bases, with 12 bases left in between. The CDR3 contains 14 residues. The CDR3: CASALVSSTDTQYF. The CDR3 DNA reads as TGTGCCAGCGCCCTAGTGTCTAGCACAGATACGCAGTATTTT.

The rearrangement joins TRBV24-1 to TRBJ2-1; 9 bases fit TRBD2. The germline CDR1 and CDR2 sequences are KGHDR and SFDVKD. Trimming cost V 5 bases and J 13 bases; bases outside gene matches: 5. This CDR3 comprises 12 residues. CDR3 bases: TGTGCCACCAGTGTTAGCGGGGGACGACAGTTCTTC. Translation gives CATSVSGGRQFF.

V is TRBV5-6 and J is TRBJ2-7, with 15 bases fitting TRBD2. The CDR3 covers 16 residues. The V gene's germline CDR1 is SGHDT and CDR2 YYEEEE. Unmatched junction bases numbered 7, after V lost 4 bases and J lost 5 bases. The CDR3 loop is CASSGRTSGRGDEQYF. The CDR3 DNA reads as TGTGCCAGCAGCGGGAGGACTAGCGGGAGGGGTGACGAGCAGTACTTC.

The chain is built from TRBV5-6 and TRBJ1-3; TRBD1 might be the D (6 bases). The germline V gene has CDR1 SGHDT and CDR2 YYEEEE. The length of the CDR3 is 15 residues. Trimming took off 2 bases at V and 2 bases at J, with 11 bases between the two ends. In DNA form, the CDR3 reads TGTGCCAGCAGCTTTGGGGGCGCGACTGGAAACACCATATATTTT. This sequence encodes CASSFGGATGNTIYF.

This chain joins TRBV7-9 and TRBJ2-1; the match to TRBD2 covers 12 bases. The CDR3 covers 17 residues. The germline V gene has CDR1 SEHNR and CDR2 FQNEAQ (reference sequence). Trimming at V came to 4 bases and at J to 7 bases, leaving 11 bases not matched to a gene. As DNA, the CDR3 is TGTGCCAGCAGCTATCTAGCGGGAGGGTTGATGGATAATGAGCAGTTCTTC. It codes for CASSYLAGGLMDNEQFF.

The sample holds one count of this clone. V usage is TRBV18 and J usage is TRBJ2-1; 9 bases are a match to TRBD2. Per germline, CDR1 KGHSH and CDR2 LQKENI. This CDR3 contains 16 residues. J was trimmed by 1 base and V by 2 bases; bases with no gene match: 3. DNA of the CDR3: TGTGCCAGCTCACCATACCTAGCGGGATCCTACAATGAGCAGTTCTTC. Translation gives CASSPYLAGSYNEQFF.